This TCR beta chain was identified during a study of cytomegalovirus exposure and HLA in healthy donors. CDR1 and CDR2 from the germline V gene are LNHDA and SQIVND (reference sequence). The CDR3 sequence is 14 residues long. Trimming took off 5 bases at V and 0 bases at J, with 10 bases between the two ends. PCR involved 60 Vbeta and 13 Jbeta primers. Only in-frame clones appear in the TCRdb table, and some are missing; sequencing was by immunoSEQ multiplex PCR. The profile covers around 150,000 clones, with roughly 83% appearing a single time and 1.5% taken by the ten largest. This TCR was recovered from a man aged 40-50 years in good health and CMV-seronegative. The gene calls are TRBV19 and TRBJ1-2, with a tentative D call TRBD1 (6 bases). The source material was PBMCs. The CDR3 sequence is CASSVQGSNYGYTF. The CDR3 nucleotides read TGTGCCAGTAGTGTCCAGGGGTCTAACTATGGCTACACCTTC.